This is a list of T cell receptor beta chains from one sample in a study of CD8 T cells in Susac syndrome. From the immunoSEQ multiplex PCR reads, TCRdb called clonotypes with MiXCR, one entry per CDR3 protein. The sample records 100,000 or so distinct CDR3 sequences, 95% being singletons. Material: CD8+ T cells from PBMCs. These receptors were taken from a human donor with Susac syndrome. The CDR3 runs from the conserved cysteine through the conserved F or W. The order of the fields is clone size, J gene, D gene, V gene, CDR3 protein, CDR3 DNA. D genes are given only for firm matches. The size field is filled for only some rows; it gives once, few, many or a size class.

. | TRBJ2-2 | TRBD2 | TRBV15 | CATSNGGRATGELFF | TGTGCCACCAGCAACGGCGGGAGAGCCACCGGGGAGCTGTTTTTT
. | TRBJ2-7 | TRBD2 | TRBV4-1 | CASKQREPPYEQYF | TGCGCCAGCAAACAGCGGGAGCCTCCCTACGAGCAGTACTTC
. | TRBJ2-7 | TRBD1 | TRBV9 | CASSSGQGAFEQYF | TGTGCCAGCAGCTCGGGACAGGGGGCGTTCGAGCAGTACTTC
. | TRBJ1-5 | TRBD1 | TRBV29-1 | CSVGGQGGQPQHF | TGCAGCGTTGGTGGACAGGGAGGTCAGCCCCAGCATTTT
. | TRBJ1-6 | . | TRBV3-1 | CASSQSTGLANSPLHF | TGTGCCAGCAGCCAATCGACAGGCTTGGCAAATTCACCCCTCCACTTT
. | TRBJ2-1 | TRBD1 | TRBV4-1 | CASSQETGGAYNEQFF | TGCGCCAGCAGCCAAGAGACAGGGGGCGCCTACAATGAGCAGTTCTTC
once | TRBJ2-1 | . | TRBV25-1 | CASKRRDNEQFF | TGTGCCAGCAAGAGACGAGACAATGAGCAGTTCTTC
. | TRBJ2-5 | . | TRBV29-1 | CSVEFWAPGTQYF | TGCAGCGTTGAGTTTTGGGCCCCGGGTACCCAGTACTTC
. | TRBJ1-4 | . | TRBV4-1 | CASSQESGAGEKLFF | TGCGCCAGCAGCCAAGAATCTGGGGCGGGTGAAAAACTGTTTTTT
. | TRBJ1-1 | . | TRBV27 | CASSLDRGYTEAFF | TGTGCCAGCAGTTTAGACCGGGGCTACACTGAAGCTTTCTTT
. | TRBJ2-3 | . | TRBV20-1 | CSALGHSTDTQYF | TGCAGTGCTCTAGGACACAGCACAGATACGCAGTATTTT
. | TRBJ2-7 | . | TRBV9 | CASSVAGNYEQYF | TGTGCCAGCAGCGTAGCCGGAAACTACGAGCAGTACTTC
. | TRBJ1-2 | TRBD1 | TRBV5-4 | CASSLWGQANYGYTF | TGTGCCAGCAGCTTGTGGGGACAGGCGAACTATGGCTACACCTTC
once | TRBJ2-7 | . | TRBV24-1 | CATSDSTAEQYF | TGTGCCACCAGTGACAGTACAGCAGAGCAGTACTTC
. | TRBJ2-3 | . | TRBV29-1 | CSVLSALGTDTQYF | TGCAGCGTTCTTTCGGCATTGGGAACAGATACGCAGTATTTT